What follows are 30 T cell receptor beta chains derived from one specimen sequenced in a study of T cell responses to AZD1222 COVID-19 vaccine. Libraries were prepared by immunoSEQ multiplex PCR; TCRdb keeps only in-frame clonotypes and omits some of them. The sample records some 150,000 clones, 80% to 95% being singletons. Sequenced here: peripheral blood, sampled 28 days after the second AZD1222 dose. These receptors were collected from an adult who received the AZD1222 COVID-19 vaccine.

The V and J genes are TRBV5-1 and TRBJ2-4, with D uncertain. Trimming shortened V by 0 bases and J by 0 bases, and 10 bases separated the two germline ends. Germline assignment: CDR1 SGHRS and CDR2 YFSETQ. This CDR3 spans 16 amino acids. CDR3 sequence (DNA): TGCGCCAGCAGCTTGGACGTTGGGCTAGCCAAAAACATTCAGTACTTC. Its translation: CASSLDVGLAKNIQYF.

There are a few counts of this clone. The chain links TRBV5-1 to TRBJ1-6, with D possibly matching TRBD1 (6 bases). This CDR3 has 15 residues. The germline gives CDR1 SGHRS, CDR2 YFSETQ. The germline V and J ends were trimmed by 0 bases and 9 bases, with 13 bases remaining between them. The CDR3 DNA sequence: TGCGCCAGCAGCTTGGATACAGGGTCTGCTTCACCCCTCCACTTT. This encodes CASSLDTGSASPLHF.

This clone appeared a few times. The V call is TRBV9, the J call TRBJ1-3; D perhaps matches TRBD1 (5 bases). The CDR3 runs 15 residues. Germline assignment: CDR1 SGDLS and CDR2 YYNGEE. Between the trimmed V and J ends, which lost 0 bases and 3 bases, there was a span of 10 bases. The CDR3 loop is CASSVGGTVGNTIYF. The CDR3 bases are TGTGCCAGCAGCGTAGGGGGGACGGTTGGAAACACCATATATTTT.

The CDR3 here is CASSEFKQVFGETQYF. The CDR3 nucleotides read TGTGCCAGCAGTGAATTCAAACAGGTCTTCGGGGAGACCCAGTACTTC. The chain links TRBV25-1 to TRBJ2-5; perhaps TRBD1 as D (5 bases). Germline loops: CDR1 MGHDK, CDR2 SYGVNS. V was pared by 1 base and J by 5 bases, with 17 bases between. The CDR3 contains 16 residues.

The chain's CDR3 is CSVGDTNYGYTF. CDR3 nucleotides: TGCAGCGTTGGGGACACTAACTATGGCTACACCTTC. The rearrangement uses TRBV29-1 and TRBJ1-2, with D possibly matching TRBD1 (6 bases). Germline assignment: CDR1 SQVTM and CDR2 ANQGSEA. Trimming removed 4 bases from V and 0 bases from J, with 6 bases in between. The CDR3 sequence is 12 residues long.

V is TRBV7-2 and J is TRBJ2-6, with a possible D match to TRBD1 (6 bases). This CDR3 has 16 amino acids. Germline V gene lookup returns CDR1 SGHTA and CDR2 FQGNSA. Trimming took off 1 base at V and 4 bases at J, with 11 bases between the two ends. The CDR3 nucleotides are TGTGCCAGCAGCTTAGACCGGGACACCGGGGCCAACGTCCTGACTTTC. This sequence encodes CASSLDRDTGANVLTF.

The chain combines TRBV7-2 with TRBJ2-3; the D gene is possibly TRBD2 (6 bases). Germline CDR1 reads SGHTA; CDR2 reads FQGNSA. Deletions cut 4 bases from V and 0 bases from J, with 17 bases between. The CDR3 is 17 amino acids. CDR3 amino acids: CASSSWGVGASTDTQYF. The CDR3 DNA reads as TGTGCCAGCAGCTCGTGGGGGGTCGGAGCTAGCACAGATACGCAGTATTTT.

The CDR3 DNA follows: TGTGCCAGCAGCCAAAGCGGGGACTCCTACAATGAGCAGTTCTTC. Residues: CASSQSGDSYNEQFF. The rearrangement uses TRBV5-4 and TRBJ2-1; 7 bases are shared with TRBD2. The J segment lost 0 bases and the V segment lost 4 bases, leaving 4 bases of the junction unmatched. Looked up from germline, CDR1 is SGHNT and CDR2 is YYREEE (reference sequence). CDR3 size: 15 residues. The whole variable domain, filled in from reference TRBV5-4 and TRBJ2-1, reads ETGVTQSPTHLIKTRGQQVTLRCSSQSGHNTVSWYQQALGQGPQFIFQYYREEENGRGNFPPRFSGLQFPNYSSELNVNALELDDSALYLCASSQSGDSYNEQFFGPGTRLTVL.

As DNA, the CDR3 is TGTGCCACCAGTGACCGACAGGGTACCTATGGCTACACCTTC. Protein product: CATSDRQGTYGYTF. This chain uses TRBV24-1 with TRBJ1-2; 7 bases align to TRBD1. Germline V CDR1 and CDR2: KGHDR, SFDVKD. CDR3 length: 14 residues. J gave up 4 bases and V 4 bases, and 5 bases lay outside the gene matches.

The chain uses TRBV10-1 and TRBJ2-2; D is unclear. Germline CDR1 is WNHNN and CDR2 is SYGVQD (reference sequence). V was cut by 3 bases and J by 1 base, with 3 bases left in between. The CDR3 totals 13 residues. Here the CDR3 DNA reads TGCGCCAGCAGTGAAGGGAACACCGGGGAGCTGTTTTTT. This translates into CASSEGNTGELFF.

The chain is built from TRBV19 and TRBJ1-1; possibly TRBD1 for D (6 bases). Trimming took 6 bases from V and 1 from J, leaving 15 bases between them. Germline-derived CDR1 and CDR2 are LNHDA and SQIVND (reference sequence). CDR3 length equals 15 residues. The CDR3 reads CASSWGQHANTEAFF. The CDR3 DNA reads as TGTGCCAGTAGCTGGGGGCAACACGCGAACACTGAAGCTTTCTTT.

The rearrangement links TRBV6-6 to TRBJ1-1; no definite D call. Germline-derived CDR1 and CDR2 are MNHNY and SVGAGI (reference sequence). V lost 6 bases and J 3 bases, leaving 11 bases between the germline ends. CDR3 length: 13 amino acids. The CDR3 loop is CASSPPGDTEAFF. CDR3 sequence (DNA): TGTGCCAGCAGCCCCCCTGGGGACACTGAAGCTTTCTTT.

The CDR3 region has the DNA TGTGCCACCAGTGATCCGGGAGTCACCGGGGAGCTGTTTTTT. Protein sequence: CATSDPGVTGELFF. This chain connects TRBV24-1 to TRBJ2-2; TRBD2 might be the D (6 bases). The CDR3 contains 14 residues. The V gene lost 3 bases and the J gene lost 4 bases, with 8 bases spanning the gap. CDR1 and CDR2 from the germline V gene are KGHDR and SFDVKD.

This clone has only one observation. This chain links TRBV6-5 with TRBJ1-2, with a weak D call TRBD1 (5 bases). The CDR3 runs to 12 residues. The V end lost 7 bases, the J end lost 4 bases, and 10 bases lay between the germline ends. The germline V gene encodes CDR1 MNHEY and CDR2 SVGAGI. In nucleotides, the CDR3 is TGTGCCAGCATTCAGGGATCCTATGGCTACACCTTC. Translation gives CASIQGSYGYTF.

The chain recombines TRBV5-4 with TRBJ1-2, with a weak D call TRBD1 (6 bases). Per germline, CDR1 SGHNT and CDR2 YYREEE (reference sequence). V lost 4 bases, J lost 5 bases, and 9 bases lay in between. The CDR3 length is 12 residues. CDR3 region: CASSLRGYGYTF. DNA of the CDR3: TGTGCCAGCAGCCTCAGGGGTTATGGCTACACCTTC.

The J gene is TRBJ1-1, the V gene TRBV20-1, with D possibly being TRBD1 (6 bases). Per the germline V gene, CDR1 is DFQATT and CDR2 is SNEGSKA (reference sequence). The CDR3 consists of 11 residues. Trimming took off 1 base at V and 11 bases at J, with 11 bases between the two ends. CDR3 nucleotide sequence: TGCAGTGCTAGAGCGGGCCAGGGGGCTTTCTTT. This encodes CSARAGQGAFF.

This chain uses TRBV6-5 with TRBJ2-3, with D uncertain. This CDR3 is built from 11 residues. With 6 bases removed from V and 5 bases from J, the gap between germline ends came to 6 bases. Germline loops: CDR1 MNHEY, CDR2 SVGAGI. In DNA form, the CDR3 reads TGTGCCAGCAGAAGGGAAGATACGCAGTATTTT. Its translation: CASRREDTQYF.

The V call is TRBV19, the J call TRBJ1-5; D gene uncertain. This CDR3 is 16 amino acids long. Germline V gene data show CDR1 as LNHDA and CDR2 as SQIVND (reference sequence). V lost 7 bases and J 0 bases, leaving 16 bases between the germline ends. Here the CDR3 DNA reads TGTGCCAGTACCCTCGGAGGGAGATATAGCAATCAGCCCCAGCATTTT. This sequence encodes CASTLGGRYSNQPQHF.

The V call is TRBV28, the J call TRBJ1-1, with unresolved D. The CDR3 is 12 amino acids. V lost 2 bases and J lost 2, with 3 bases in between. CDR1 MDHEN and CDR2 SYDVKM come from the germline V gene. As DNA, the CDR3 is TGTGCCAGCAGTTTAGTTAACACTGAAGCTTTCTTT. Its protein is CASSLVNTEAFF.

The J gene is TRBJ2-7, the V gene TRBV3-1 (or the pseudogene TRBV3-2); 8 positions match TRBD2. V shed 6 bases, J shed 7 bases, and the junction held 11 bases outside the gene matches. This CDR3 contains 14 residues. CDR1 and CDR2 (germline): LGHDT, YNNKEL (reference sequence). The CDR3 loop reads CASRRAGGLEEQYF. The CDR3 nucleotides read TGTGCCAGCAGAAGGGCGGGAGGCCTAGAAGAGCAGTACTTC.

This clone was counted between two and nine times. The chain is built from TRBV3-1 (or the pseudogene TRBV3-2) and TRBJ2-7; D uncertain. The V end was cut by 0 bases, the J end by 7 bases, with 13 bases between. There are 14 residues in the CDR3. Per the germline V gene, CDR1 is LGHDT and CDR2 is YNNKEL (reference sequence). The CDR3 here is CASSQDIGRPEQYF. DNA of the CDR3: TGTGCCAGCAGCCAAGATATAGGGCGGCCGGAGCAGTACTTC.

CDR3 bases: TGTGCCAGCGCTGGGACCAATCAGCCCCAGCATTTT. Amino acids: CASAGTNQPQHF. The chain employs TRBV27 and TRBJ1-5; D may be TRBD1 (5 bases). This CDR3 is built from 12 residues. Trimming left V 8 bases short and J 3 bases short, with 8 bases between. Germline-derived CDR1 and CDR2 are MNHEY and SMNVEV (reference sequence).

This chain joins TRBV7-2 and TRBJ2-6; maybe TRBD2 (6 bases). CDR1 and CDR2 from the germline V gene are SGHTA and FQGNSA. The CDR3 covers 17 residues. V was clipped by 2 bases and J by 1 base, with 12 bases between them. This CDR3 reads CASSLQGLFSGANVLTF. CDR3 nucleotide sequence: TGTGCCAGCAGCTTACAGGGACTCTTTTCTGGGGCCAACGTCCTGACTTTC.

V is TRBV5-1 and J is TRBJ1-1; 10 bases map to TRBD1. Germline CDR1 and CDR2: SGHRS and YFSETQ. After removal of 4 bases from V and 3 bases from J, the junction contained 6 bases not matched to a gene. This CDR3 comprises 15 residues. For the CDR3, the DNA is TGCGCCAGCAGCATAAGACAGGGGGCTGACACTGAAGCTTTCTTT. It yields the protein CASSIRQGADTEAFF. Supplemented by reference TRBV5-1 and TRBJ1-1, the full variable domain reads KAGVTQTPRYLIKTRGQQVTLSCSPISGHRSVSWYQQTPGQGLQFLFEYFSETQRNKGNFPGRFSGRQFSNSRSEMNVSTLELGDSALYLCASSIRQGADTEAFFGQGTRLTVV.

This chain connects TRBV6-5 to TRBJ1-4; 8 nucleotides line up with TRBD1. The CDR3 has 15 amino acids. Germline V gene data show CDR1 as MNHEY and CDR2 as SVGAGI. The ends lost 6 bases at V and 7 bases at J; junction bases unmatched: 10. DNA for the CDR3: TGTGCCAGCAGCCAAACGACAGGGGAGGGTGAAAAACTGTTTTTT. Its protein product is CASSQTTGEGEKLFF.

CDR3 amino acids: CAISGSPGTAYGYTF. DNA for the CDR3: TGTGCCATCAGTGGGTCGCCCGGGACAGCCTATGGCTACACCTTC. The chain has TRBV10-3 and TRBJ1-2; 7 nucleotides line up with TRBD1. V was pared by 4 bases and J by 4 bases, with 9 bases of the junction left unmatched. Germline V lookup: CDR1 ENHRY, CDR2 SYGVKD. This CDR3 is built from 15 residues.

This sequence joins TRBV7-9 and TRBJ1-2, with D perhaps matching TRBD1 (6 bases). Trimming shortened V by 0 bases and J by 9 bases, and 14 bases separated the two germline ends. Germline V gives CDR1 SEHNR, CDR2 FQNEAQ (reference sequence). This CDR3 is built from 14 residues. CDR3 region: CASSLAVVQGSYTF. CDR3 DNA sequence: TGTGCCAGCAGCTTAGCGGTCGTACAGGGAAGCTACACCTTC.

The sample holds one count of this clone. The chain carries TRBV19 and TRBJ1-5; TRBD1 aligns across 7 bases. V was clipped by 5 bases and J by 5 bases; unmatched bases: 9. The CDR3 is 15 amino acids. The V gene's germline CDR1 is LNHDA and CDR2 SQIVND (reference sequence). The CDR3 sequence is CASSPRQGADQPQHF. Here the CDR3 DNA reads TGTGCCAGTAGTCCGCGACAGGGTGCGGATCAGCCCCAGCATTTT.

In its sample, this clone was seen once. The CDR3 loop reads CATSDYTGGLRSDTQYF. The CDR3 nucleotides are TGTGCCACCAGTGATTATACAGGGGGCCTTAGATCAGATACGCAGTATTTT. This chain connects TRBV24-1 to TRBJ2-3; 9 nucleotides line up with TRBD1. There are 17 residues in the CDR3. The V gene's germline CDR1 is KGHDR and CDR2 SFDVKD. J was trimmed by 4 bases and V by 2 bases; bases with no gene match: 9.

With regard to this clone: Germline is not matched at one junction end, which may reflect a read error. V usage is TRBV19 and J usage is TRBJ1-3, with a possible D match to TRBD1 (6 bases). Germline CDR1 LNHDA, CDR2 SQIVND (reference sequence). CDR3 length: 15 residues. For the CDR3, the DNA is TGTGCCAGTAGGGCCGTGGCAGGGGAGGGAAGCACCATATATTTT. It codes for CASRAVAGEGSTIYF.